This TCR beta chain appears in the sequencing data of a study of OX40 agonist ivuxolimab in advanced cancers. Only one count was recorded for this clone. As yet, its antigen is unknown. Repertoires were generated with immunoSEQ multiplex PCR, while TCRdb's copy carries only in-frame clones and drops some. The sample consists of around 78,000 clones, about 84% of them appearing once. Trimming removed 0 bases at V and 7 bases at J, with 13 bases between. The V gene's germline CDR1 is MGHRA and CDR2 YSYEKL. The CDR3 has 15 residues. The study, taken as a whole, reports: Compared with others, partial responders at 0.1-3.0 mg/kg displayed clonal expansion among the lowest.

It was autoimmune disease history or systemic immunosuppression that excluded patients. The rearrangement uses TRBV4-1 and TRBJ1-5; TRBD1 might be the D (6 bases). Sequenced here: CD4+ or CD8+ T cells sorted from blood, sampled in a trial of the OX40 agonist ivuxolimab. The TCR comes from an adult with an advanced solid tumor such as melanoma, head and neck, liver or kidney cancer. CDR3 sequence (DNA): TGCGCCAGCAGCCAAGACAGTCAGGGGCGACAGCCCCAGCATTTT. Translating gives CASSQDSQGRQPQHF.